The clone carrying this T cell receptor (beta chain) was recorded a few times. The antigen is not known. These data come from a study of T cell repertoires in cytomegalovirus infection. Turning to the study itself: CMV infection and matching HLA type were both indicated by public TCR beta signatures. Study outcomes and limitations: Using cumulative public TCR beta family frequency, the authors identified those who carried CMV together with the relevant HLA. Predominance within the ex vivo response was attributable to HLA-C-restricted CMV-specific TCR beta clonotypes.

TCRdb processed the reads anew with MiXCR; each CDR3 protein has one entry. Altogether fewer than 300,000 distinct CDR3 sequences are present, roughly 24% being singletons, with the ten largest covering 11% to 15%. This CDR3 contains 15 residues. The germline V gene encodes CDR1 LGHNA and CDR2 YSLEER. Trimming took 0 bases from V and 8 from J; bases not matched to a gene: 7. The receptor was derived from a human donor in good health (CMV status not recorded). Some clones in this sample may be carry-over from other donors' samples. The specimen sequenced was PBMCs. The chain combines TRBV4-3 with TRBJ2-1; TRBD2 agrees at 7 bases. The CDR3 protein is CASSQDSLANDEQFF. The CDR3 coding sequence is TGCGCCAGCAGCCAAGATTCACTAGCGAACGATGAGCAGTTCTTC.